Following are 9 T cell receptor beta chains from one sample sequenced in a study of post-analysis software for immune sequencing data. Overall study results and limits: Patients carried five TRBV segments more frequently than controls did, and TRBV5-6, TRBV5-1 and TRBV20-1 were among them.

Their cognate antigens are unknown. Sequencing libraries made from TCR beta cDNA carried unique molecular identifiers. TCRdb recomputed calls from the PCR reads with MiXCR, one row per CDR3 protein. The top ten hold around 4.8% of the sample, which has 250,000 to 300,000 distinct CDR3 sequences, 36% seen once. The sample consisted of blood. Receptors were obtained from a girl between 10 and 17 years old with multiple sclerosis.

This clonotype occurred many times. V is TRBV7-9 and J is TRBJ2-1; possible D gene TRBD2, 5 bases. V shed 6 bases and J shed 4 bases, with 13 bases lying between them. Germline lookup yields CDR1 SEHNR and CDR2 FQNEAQ (reference sequence). The CDR3 sequence is 14 residues long. CDR3 nucleotide sequence: TGTGCCAGCAGATCCGAGGGCCGGTACAATGAGCAGTTCTTC. Its protein is CASRSEGRYNEQFF.

A word on this clonotype: A much larger clone differs by one base, so this may be a read error. V usage is TRBV6-2 or TRBV6-3 and J usage is TRBJ2-1; 11 bases map to TRBD2. The CDR3 consists of 15 residues. Germline assignment: CDR1 MNHEY and CDR2 SVGEGT. The CDR3 DNA is TGTACCAGCCGTCGGGTGGGACTAGCGGTCAATGAGCAGTTCTTC. This gives the protein CTSRRVGLAVNEQFF.

The rearrangement joins TRBV6-6 to TRBJ2-2; 7 nucleotides match TRBD1. V lost 6 bases and J lost 7; bases outside the gene matches: 11. CDR3 length: 15 residues. In germline, CDR1 is MNHNY, CDR2 SVGAGI (reference sequence). This CDR3 is CASSLLQGIGGELFF. For the CDR3, the DNA is TGTGCCAGCAGCCTACTACAGGGGATAGGCGGGGAGCTGTTTTTT.

Of note for this clonotype: No conserved phenylalanine or tryptophan is present at the end of the CDR3, so a read error is the likely explanation. The chain recombines TRBV12-3 or TRBV12-4 with TRBJ2-3, with TRBD1 identical over 7 bases. The CDR3 has 14 amino acids. With 3 bases clipped from V and 4 bases from J, the junction kept 4 bases outside the gene matches. CDR3 amino acids: CASSLRGTADTQYS. The CDR3 DNA sequence: TGTGCCAGCAGTTTGAGGGGGACAGCAGATACGCAGTATTCT.

This clonotype was seen more than once but under ten times. One base away lies a much larger clone, so this may be a sequencing read error. The chain uses TRBV7-9 and TRBJ1-2; 7 bases are shared with TRBD1. This CDR3 has 16 residues. J was trimmed by 5 bases and V by 5 bases; bases with no gene match: 14. The V gene's germline CDR1 is SEHNR and CDR2 FQNEAQ (reference sequence). CDR3 coding DNA: TGTGCCAGCAGCCCCCGCGACAGGGTCATTGAATATGGCTACACCTTC. Residues: CASSPRDRVIEYGYTF.

The V and J genes are TRBV7-2 and TRBJ2-7, with 7 bases that match TRBD2. The J call may not be correct, given that the DNA end is closer to TRBJ2-5. Germline values: CDR1 SGHTA, CDR2 FQGNSA. This CDR3 has 15 residues. The CDR3: CASSLAGLRQETQYF. Written as DNA, the CDR3 is TGTGCCAGCAGCTTAGCGGGACTAAGGCAAGAGACCCAGTACTTC.

Worth noting for this clonotype: A much more abundant neighbour one base away suggests this may be a read error. This chain joins TRBV14 and TRBJ2-5; weak D call: TRBD2 (6 bases). The ends were cut back, 1 base at V and 11 bases at J, with 14 bases in the middle. Germline V gene lookup returns CDR1 SGHDN and CDR2 FVKESK. The CDR3 is 13 residues long. The CDR3 here is CASSQGGAAEQYF. CDR3 DNA sequence: TGTGCCAGCAGCCAAGGCGGGGCGGCTGAGCAGTACTTC.

This clonotype was seen many times. The V gene is TRBV10-1, the J gene TRBJ2-4; D is uncertain. With 3 bases removed from V and 8 bases from J, the gap between germline ends came to 14 bases. Per the germline V gene, CDR1 is WNHNN and CDR2 is SYGVQD (reference sequence). The CDR3 runs to 14 residues. The chain's CDR3 is CASSDRSLNDIQYF. Written as DNA, the CDR3 is TGCGCCAGCAGTGATCGATCCCTAAACGACATTCAGTACTTC.

This clonotype was observed many times. CDR3 coding DNA: TGCAGCGTTGTTGGCGGGGGCTCCACAGATACGCAGTATTTT. Translating it yields CSVVGGGSTDTQYF. V usage is TRBV29-1 and J usage is TRBJ2-3; D possibly corresponds to TRBD2 (7 bases). The CDR3 runs to 14 residues. The germline V gene has CDR1 SQVTM and CDR2 ANQGSEA. V lost 4 bases to trimming and J lost 2 bases, with 13 bases between them.